Listed below are T cell receptor beta chains from one sample, sequenced in a study of T cell changes during pregnancy in multiple sclerosis. Some clones are missing from TCRdb's copy, which holds only in-frame ones; the method was immunoSEQ multiplex PCR. The data contain about 77,000 clones, about 93% of them seen just once; the ten biggest clones take up around 2.6%. The sequencing used peripheral blood, collected after pregnancy. These receptor sequences come from a female donor in good health, enrolled as a control in a pregnancy study. CDR3s include the opening cysteine and the closing phenylalanine or tryptophan. Fields, in order: clone size, V gene, J gene, D gene, CDR3 DNA, CDR3 protein. A D gene is named only where the DNA matches it firmly. Only part of the rows carry a size: once, few, many, or a class if the clone is expanded.

once	TRBV14	TRBJ2-1	TRBD1	TGTGCCAGCAGCCCCTTCCGGGACAGTAGATACAATGAGCAGTTCTTC	CASSPFRDSRYNEQFF
NA	TRBV30	TRBJ1-3	TRBD1	TGTGCCTGGAACCGGGGACAGAGCTCTGGAAACACCATATATTTT	CAWNRGQSSGNTIYF
NA	TRBV5-4	TRBJ2-7	NA	TGTGCCAGCAGCTTCGGCGGGACCCCCTACGAGCAGTACTTC	CASSFGGTPYEQYF
NA	TRBV11-2	TRBJ2-1	NA	TGTGCCAGCAGCTTAGGCCGAGAGTACAATGAGCAGTTCTTC	CASSLGREYNEQFF
NA	TRBV7-9	TRBJ2-5	TRBD1	TGTGCCAGCACTCCATTAAGCTCTGCGGCAGGGGGAGAGACCCAGTACTTC	CASTPLSSAAGGETQYF
NA	TRBV6-5	TRBJ1-1	NA	TGTGCCAGCAGTTACTCGACAGGCAGGTACGCTTTCTTT	CASSYSTGRYAFF
NA	TRBV5-6	TRBJ2-5	TRBD1	TGTGCCAGCAGCTTGCCCCCCTGGGGGACAGTGGAGCAGTACTTC	CASSLPPWGTVEQYF
NA	TRBV6-6	TRBJ2-5	NA	TGTGCCAGCAGTTCTGAGGGGAGGGAGACCCAGTACTTC	CASSSEGRETQYF
NA	TRBV10-3	TRBJ2-3	TRBD2	TGTGCCATCAGTGGACTGGGACTAGCGGGGAGCCGCACAGATACGCAGTATTTT	CAISGLGLAGSRTDTQYF
NA	TRBV30	TRBJ2-7	NA	TGTGCCTGGAGGCAGGGGGGTCTCGAGCAGTACTTC	CAWRQGGLEQYF
NA	TRBV27	TRBJ1-3	TRBD1	TGTGCCAGCAGGCCGGACAGGGGAGGGGACACCATATATTTT	CASRPDRGGDTIYF
NA	TRBV4-2	TRBJ2-2	TRBD1	TGTGCCAGCAGCCAAGATCAGGGGGCTCAGAACACCGGGGAGCTGTTTTTT	CASSQDQGAQNTGELFF
NA	TRBV29-1	TRBJ1-4	TRBD1	TGCAGCGTACAGGGGGAGGGGGAAAAACTGTTTTTT	CSVQGEGEKLFF
NA	TRBV27	TRBJ2-1	TRBD1	TGTGCCAGCAGTCATACAGGGGTAGGAGTTGGCTACAATGAGCAGTTCTTC	CASSHTGVGVGYNEQFF
NA	TRBV6-1	TRBJ2-7	TRBD1	TGTGCCAGCAGGGGAGACAGGGGAACCTCCTACGAGCAGTACTTC	CASRGDRGTSYEQYF
NA	TRBV5-1	TRBJ1-6	TRBD1	TGCGCCAGCAGCTTGGAGGGGGCCCGATTAGATTCACCCCTCCACTTT	CASSLEGARLDSPLHF
few	TRBV30	TRBJ1-5	NA	TGTGCCTGGAGTCGGGGTCCCTATCAGCCCCAGCATTTT	CAWSRGPYQPQHF
NA	TRBV7-2	TRBJ2-1	TRBD2	TGTGCCAGCAGCTTTAGCGGGGCGCTTAACAATGAGCAGTTCTTC	CASSFSGALNNEQFF
NA	TRBV28	TRBJ1-5	NA	TGTGCCAGCAGTCTGGTAACAGGGAATCAGCCCCAGCATTTT	CASSLVTGNQPQHF
NA	TRBV28	TRBJ2-1	TRBD2	TGTGCCAGCAGTTCCACTAGCGCGAGCTCCTACAATGAGCAGTTCTTC	CASSSTSASSYNEQFF
NA	TRBV7-9	TRBJ1-1	TRBD1	TGTGCCAGCAGCGTAGACAGGGGGCTGGGGAACACTGAAGCTTTCTTT	CASSVDRGLGNTEAFF
NA	TRBV18	TRBJ2-7	NA	TGTGCCAGCTCACCGACTGAGTCGGGGTACCACGAGCAGTACTTC	CASSPTESGYHEQYF
NA	TRBV6-1	TRBJ2-7	NA	TGTGCCAGCAGTGCACAGGGAAACGAGCAGTACTTC	CASSAQGNEQYF
NA	TRBV7-2	TRBJ2-4	TRBD2	TGTGCCAGCAGCGTCGGACTAGCGGGGTACTATCAGTACTTC	CASSVGLAGYYQYF